What follows is one TCR beta chain and its context. One end of the junction fails to match germline, which may point to a read error. The sample originates from a study of tumor-infiltrating lymphocytes in primary liver carcinoma. Overall study context: The five patients, who were men and women, ranged in age from 30 to 69 years.

The CDR3 is 16 amino acids. CDR1 is MNHNS, CDR2 SASEGT, per germline. Investigators took RNA and DNA out together from 20-30 mg of unsorted bulk tissue. Primary liver carcinoma, confirmed by histopathology, was surgically resected. More than 75% viable tumor cells made up every tumor sample. The authors made TCR beta cDNA from around 500 ng total RNA with a constant-region primer. Slightly modified ARM-PCR served as the procedure for the TCR beta libraries. These libraries came from three rounds of nested multiplex PCR. Two initial PCR rounds of roughly 10 cycles each paired TRBV1-TRBV30 forward primers with a C-beta reverse primer. TCRdb redid the calling of the multiplex PCR reads with MiXCR, one entry per CDR3 protein. The sample records about 23,000 distinct CDR3 sequences, 75% to 80% being singletons.

Sequenced: liver tumor tissue from sampling region 5. Noted subset: tumor region T5, tumor centre. The chain has TRBV6-1 and TRBJ2-2; D is perhaps TRBD2 (5 bases). This TCR was recovered from a young woman with primary liver carcinoma and hepatitis B virus infection. CDR3 bases: TGTGCCAACAGTGAACGTGCAGGAGCGAACACCGGGGAGCTGTTTTTC. Its translation is CANSERAGANTGELFF.